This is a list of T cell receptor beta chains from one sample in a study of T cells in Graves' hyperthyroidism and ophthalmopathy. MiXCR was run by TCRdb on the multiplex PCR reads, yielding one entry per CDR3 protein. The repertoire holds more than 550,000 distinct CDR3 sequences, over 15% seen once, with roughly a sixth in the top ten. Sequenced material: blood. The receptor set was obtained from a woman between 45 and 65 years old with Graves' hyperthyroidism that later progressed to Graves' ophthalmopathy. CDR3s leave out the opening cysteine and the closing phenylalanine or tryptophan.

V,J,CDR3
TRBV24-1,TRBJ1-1,ATRAGTEAF
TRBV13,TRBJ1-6,ASSPPTGVPLH
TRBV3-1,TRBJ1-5,ASSQNQGVNQPQH
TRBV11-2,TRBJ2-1,ASSSTGIPYNEQF
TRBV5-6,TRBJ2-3,ASSPDRGRRDTQY
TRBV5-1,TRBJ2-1,ASSKSPGQVLNEQF
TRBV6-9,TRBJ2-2,ASSYLGMRTGELF
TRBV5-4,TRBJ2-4,ASSSQGGDIQY
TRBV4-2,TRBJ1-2,ASNRGEGADYGYT
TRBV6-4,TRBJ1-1,ASERDIEAF
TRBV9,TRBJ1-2,ASSRHSGGGYGYT